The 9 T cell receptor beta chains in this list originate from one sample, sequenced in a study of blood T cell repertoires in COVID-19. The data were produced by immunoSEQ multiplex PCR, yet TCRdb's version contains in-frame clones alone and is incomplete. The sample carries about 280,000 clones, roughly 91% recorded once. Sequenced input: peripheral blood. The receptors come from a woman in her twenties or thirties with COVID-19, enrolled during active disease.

CDR3 sequence: CASSLAGGYGYTF. The CDR3 nucleotides are TGTGCCAGCAGTTTGGCAGGGGGATATGGCTACACCTTC. The gene calls are TRBV12-3 or TRBV12-4 and TRBJ1-2; 7 bases align to TRBD1. The CDR3 consists of 13 residues. The V and J ends lost 3 bases and 5 bases, in that order; junction bases with no gene match: 3.

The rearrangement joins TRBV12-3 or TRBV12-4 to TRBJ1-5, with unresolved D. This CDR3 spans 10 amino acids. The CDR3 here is CASGGQPQHF. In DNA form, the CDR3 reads TGTGCTTCGGGAGGTCAGCCCCAGCATTTT.

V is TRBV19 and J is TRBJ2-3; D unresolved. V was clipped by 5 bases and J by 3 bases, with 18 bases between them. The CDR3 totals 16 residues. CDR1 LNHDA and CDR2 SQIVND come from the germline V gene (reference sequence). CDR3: CASSEDTVAFTDTQYF. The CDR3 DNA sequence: TGTGCCAGTAGTGAAGACACGGTGGCTTTTACAGATACGCAGTATTTT. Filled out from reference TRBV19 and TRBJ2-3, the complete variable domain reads DGGITQSPKYLFRKEGQNVTLSCEQNLNHDAMYWYRQDPGQGLRLIYYSQIVNDFQKGDIAEGYSVSREKKESFPLTVTSAQKNPTAFYLCASSEDTVAFTDTQYFGPGTRLTVL.

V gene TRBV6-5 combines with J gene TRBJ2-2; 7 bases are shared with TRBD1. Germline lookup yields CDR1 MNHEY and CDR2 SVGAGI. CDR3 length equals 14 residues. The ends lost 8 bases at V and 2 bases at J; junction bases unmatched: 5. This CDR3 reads CASRTGPNTGELFF. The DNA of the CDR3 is TGTGCCAGCCGGACAGGACCAAACACCGGGGAGCTGTTTTTT.

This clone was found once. The CDR3 region has the DNA TGTGCCACCAGCAGAGCCGGCGGGGCTGGAAACACCATATATTTT. Protein product: CATSRAGGAGNTIYF. The rearrangement links TRBV15 to TRBJ1-3; D not certain. This CDR3 comprises 15 residues. In germline, CDR1 is LNHNV, CDR2 YYDKDF (reference sequence). V lost 1 base to trimming and J lost 2 bases, with 9 bases between them.

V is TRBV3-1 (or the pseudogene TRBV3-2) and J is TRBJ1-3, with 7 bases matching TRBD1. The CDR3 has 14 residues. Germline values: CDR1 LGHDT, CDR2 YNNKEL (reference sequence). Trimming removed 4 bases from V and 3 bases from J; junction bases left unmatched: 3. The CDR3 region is CASSRTGDGNTIYF. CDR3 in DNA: TGTGCCAGCAGCCGAACAGGGGATGGAAACACCATATATTTT.

Written as DNA, the CDR3 is TGTGCCAGCAGGTCCCGGGTACTAGCGGGGGCGCTAGTTACGCAGTATTTT. It codes for CASRSRVLAGALVTQYF. V and J are TRBV7-2 and TRBJ2-3; TRBD2 matches 11 bases. V lost 6 bases and J lost 8; bases outside the gene matches: 16. CDR3 length: 17 residues. Germline V gene sequence: CDR1 SGHTA, CDR2 FQGNSA.

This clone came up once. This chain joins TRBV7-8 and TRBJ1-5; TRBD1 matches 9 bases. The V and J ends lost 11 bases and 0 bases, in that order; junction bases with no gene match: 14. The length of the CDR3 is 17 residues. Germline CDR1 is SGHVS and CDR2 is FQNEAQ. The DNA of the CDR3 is TGTGCCTCAAGGGGCACAGGGGGCTCGCATAGCAATCAGCCCCAGCATTTT. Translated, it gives CASRGTGGSHSNQPQHF.

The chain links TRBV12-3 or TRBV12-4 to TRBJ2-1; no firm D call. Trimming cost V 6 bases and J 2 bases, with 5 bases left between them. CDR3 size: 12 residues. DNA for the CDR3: TGTGCCAGCAGCCAGACCTACAATGAGCAGTTCTTC. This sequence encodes CASSQTYNEQFF.